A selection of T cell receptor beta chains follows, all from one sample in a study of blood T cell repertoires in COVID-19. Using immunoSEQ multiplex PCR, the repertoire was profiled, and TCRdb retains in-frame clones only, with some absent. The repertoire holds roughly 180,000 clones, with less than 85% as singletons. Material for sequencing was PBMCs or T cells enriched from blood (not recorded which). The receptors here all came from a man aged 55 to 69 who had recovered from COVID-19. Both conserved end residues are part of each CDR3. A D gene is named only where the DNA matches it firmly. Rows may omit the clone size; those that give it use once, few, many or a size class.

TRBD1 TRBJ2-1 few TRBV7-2 CASSLGTGPYNEQFF TGTGCCAGCAGCCTTGGGACAGGGCCTTACAATGAGCAGTTCTTC
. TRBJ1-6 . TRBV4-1 CASSQWTGRSSYNSPLHF TGCGCCAGCAGCCAATGGACCGGGAGAAGCTCCTATAATTCACCCCTCCACTTT
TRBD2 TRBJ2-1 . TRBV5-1 CASSFQGTSSYNEQFF TGCGCCAGCAGCTTCCAGGGGACTAGCAGTTACAATGAGCAGTTCTTC
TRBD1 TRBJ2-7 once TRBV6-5 CASSYSRTGSSYEQYF TGTGCCAGCAGTTACTCCAGGACAGGGAGCTCCTACGAGCAGTACTTC
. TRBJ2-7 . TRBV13 CASSLGGSSYEQYF TGTGCCAGCAGCCTAGGGGGGAGCTCCTACGAGCAGTACTTC
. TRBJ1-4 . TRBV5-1 CASSLGQYEKLFF TGCGCCAGCAGCTTGGGGCAGTATGAAAAACTGTTTTTT
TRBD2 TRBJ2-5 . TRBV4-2 CASSQVQASGDLQETQYF TGTGCCAGCAGCCAAGTTCAGGCTAGCGGGGACCTCCAAGAGACCCAGTACTTC
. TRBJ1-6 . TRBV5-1 CASSATGPSTLHF TGCGCCAGCAGCGCTACAGGACCCTCTACCCTCCACTTT
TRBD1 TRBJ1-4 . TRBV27 CASSLLRTGATNEKLFF TGTGCCAGCAGTTTATTGCGGACAGGGGCAACTAATGAAAAACTGTTTTTT
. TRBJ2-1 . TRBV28 CASSTLARGHNEQFF TGTGCCAGCAGTACCCTAGCAAGAGGCCACAATGAGCAGTTCTTC
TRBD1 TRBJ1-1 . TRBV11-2 CASSPGTGGGRIVVTEAFF TGTGCCAGCAGCCCAGGGACAGGGGGTGGTCGGATAGTGGTGACTGAAGCTTTCTTT
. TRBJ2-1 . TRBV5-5 CASSLGQAEAYNEQFF TGTGCCAGCAGCTTGGGACAGGCAGAAGCCTACAATGAGCAGTTCTTC
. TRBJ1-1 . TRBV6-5 CASSSSGGFREAFF TGTGCCAGCAGTTCCTCTGGAGGGTTCAGGGAAGCTTTCTTT
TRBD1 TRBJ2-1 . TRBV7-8 CASSQGDTSMDEQFF TGTGCCAGCAGCCAGGGGGACACCAGCATGGACGAGCAGTTCTTC
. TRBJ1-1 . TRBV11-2 CASSWTSGGNTEAFF TGTGCCAGCAGCTGGACCAGCGGGGGGAACACTGAAGCTTTCTTT
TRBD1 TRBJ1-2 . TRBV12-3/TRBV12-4 CASRTGGHGYTF TGTGCCAGCAGGACAGGGGGCCACGGCTACACCTTC
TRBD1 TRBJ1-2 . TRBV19 CASSPQGARGYTF TGTGCCAGTAGTCCACAGGGGGCAAGGGGCTACACCTTC
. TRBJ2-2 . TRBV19 CASTLVETGELFF TGTGCCAGTACGCTAGTTGAAACCGGGGAGCTGTTTTTT
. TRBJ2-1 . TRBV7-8 CASSPRDSSLNEQFF TGTGCCAGCAGCCCACGGGACTCTTCCCTCAATGAGCAGTTCTTC
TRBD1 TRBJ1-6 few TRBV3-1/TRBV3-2 CASSPRQGDSPLHF TGTGCCAGCAGCCCACGACAGGGGGATTCACCCCTCCACTTT
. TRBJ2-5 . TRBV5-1 CASSLVGGQETQYF TGCGCCAGCAGCTTGGTGGGGGGCCAAGAGACCCAGTACTTC
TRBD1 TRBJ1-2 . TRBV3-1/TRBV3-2 CASSPRGLIGGYTF TGTGCCAGCAGCCCTAGGGGGCTTATCGGTGGCTACACCTTC
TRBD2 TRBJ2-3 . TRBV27 CASRAGTRDYTQYF TGTGCCAGCAGGGCCGGGACTAGGGATTATACGCAGTATTTT
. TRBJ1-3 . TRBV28 CASSPSQGSGNTIYF TGTGCCAGCAGTCCGTCACAGGGCTCTGGAAACACCATATATTTT
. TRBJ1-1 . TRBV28 CASSPPGNTEAFF TGTGCCAGCAGTCCGCCCGGGAACACTGAAGCTTTCTTT
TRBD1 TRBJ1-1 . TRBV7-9 CASRGTGQGAAEAFF TGTGCCAGCAGAGGCACCGGACAGGGGGCGGCTGAAGCTTTCTTT
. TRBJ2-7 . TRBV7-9 CASSPDRPGQYF TGTGCCAGCAGCCCAGACCGACCGGGGCAGTACTTC
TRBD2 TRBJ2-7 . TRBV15 CATSRDGLAGVGEQYF TGTGCCACCAGCAGAGATGGACTAGCGGGAGTGGGGGAGCAGTACTTC
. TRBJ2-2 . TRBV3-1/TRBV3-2 CASKQGRFSGELFF TGTGCCAGCAAACAGGGTAGATTTTCCGGGGAGCTGTTTTTT
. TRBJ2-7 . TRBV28 CASSSPIAGETYEQYF TGTGCCAGCAGTTCTCCGATCGCGGGCGAAACCTACGAGCAGTACTTC
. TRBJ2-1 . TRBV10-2 CASEIPRRDYNEQFF TGCGCCAGCGAGATCCCGCGGCGTGACTACAATGAGCAGTTCTTC
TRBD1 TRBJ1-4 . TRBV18 CASSNGQGLSQKLFF TGTGCCAGCTCTAATGGACAGGGTCTTTCCCAAAAACTGTTTTTT
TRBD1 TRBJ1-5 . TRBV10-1 CASSTHGTGANQPQHF TGCGCCAGCAGTACCCATGGGACAGGGGCAAATCAGCCCCAGCATTTT
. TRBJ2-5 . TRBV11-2 CASSLSGGDGETQYF TGTGCCAGCAGCTTATCCGGCGGGGACGGCGAGACCCAGTACTTC
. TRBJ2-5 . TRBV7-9 CASSKALGETQYF TGTGCCAGCAGCAAGGCCCTAGGAGAGACCCAGTACTTC
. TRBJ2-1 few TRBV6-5 CASSGRVGEQFF TGTGCCAGTTCGGGCAGGGTCGGTGAGCAGTTCTTC
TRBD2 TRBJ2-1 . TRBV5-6 CASSPGLAEEYEQFF TGTGCCAGCAGCCCGGGACTAGCGGAGGAATATGAGCAGTTCTTC
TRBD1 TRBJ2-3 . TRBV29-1 CSVGAAQGQAQYF TGCAGCGTTGGGGCAGCGCAAGGACAGGCGCAGTATTTT
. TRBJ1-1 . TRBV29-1 CSVQETSNTEAFF TGCAGCGTTCAAGAGACATCGAACACTGAAGCTTTCTTT
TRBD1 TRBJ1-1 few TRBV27 CASKSTGWAEAFF TGTGCCAGCAAGTCGACAGGGTGGGCTGAAGCTTTCTTT
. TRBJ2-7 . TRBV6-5 CASGALHYEQYF TGTGCCAGTGGGGCCCTACACTACGAGCAGTACTTC
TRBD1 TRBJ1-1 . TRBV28 CASKLRQGAKTEAFF TGTGCCAGCAAACTTAGACAGGGGGCGAAAACTGAAGCTTTCTTT
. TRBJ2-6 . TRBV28 CASSPRRHSGANVLTF TGTGCCAGCAGCCCCAGGAGGCACTCTGGGGCCAACGTCCTGACTTTC
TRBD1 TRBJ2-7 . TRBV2 CASHRGRGSYEQYF TGTGCCAGCCACAGGGGGCGAGGATCCTACGAGCAGTACTTC
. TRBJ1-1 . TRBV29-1 CSVEVAGTEAFF TGCAGCGTTGAGGTGGCCGGGACTGAAGCTTTCTTT
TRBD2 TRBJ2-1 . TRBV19 CASTSWSTSGSSYNEQFF TGTGCCAGTACCTCCTGGAGTACTAGCGGCAGCTCCTACAATGAGCAGTTCTTC
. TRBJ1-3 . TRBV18 CASSPPRGSGNTIYF TGTGCCAGCTCACCACCGCGGGGGAGTGGAAACACCATATATTTT
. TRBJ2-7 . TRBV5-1 CASSLGDRSYEQYF TGCGCCAGCAGCTTGGGAGACAGGTCCTACGAGCAGTACTTC
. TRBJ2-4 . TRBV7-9 CASSSGSKNIQYF TGTGCCAGCAGCTCAGGGTCCAAAAACATTCAGTACTTC
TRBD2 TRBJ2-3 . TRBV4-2 CASSQAPRLAGADTQYF TGTGCCAGCAGCCAAGCCCCCCGACTAGCGGGGGCAGATACGCAGTATTTT
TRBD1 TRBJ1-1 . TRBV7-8 CASSLAGQLMNTEAFF TGTGCCAGCAGCTTGGCGGGACAGCTTATGAACACTGAAGCTTTCTTT
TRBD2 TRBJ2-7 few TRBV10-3 CAISSPTSGGTYEQYF TGTGCCATCAGTAGCCCGACTAGCGGGGGAACCTACGAGCAGTACTTC
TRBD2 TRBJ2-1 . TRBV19 CASSPTMGGSEQFF TGTGCCAGTAGTCCAACCATGGGGGGGTCTGAGCAGTTCTTC
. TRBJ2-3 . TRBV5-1 CASSQGLFTDTQYF TGCGCCAGCAGCCAGGGACTCTTCACAGATACGCAGTATTTT
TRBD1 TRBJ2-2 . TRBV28 CASRPDRGNTGELFF TGTGCCAGCAGACCTGACAGGGGGAACACCGGGGAGCTGTTTTTT
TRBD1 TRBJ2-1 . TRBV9 CASSVAGQGRSYNEQFF TGTGCCAGCAGCGTAGCTGGACAGGGGCGGTCCTACAATGAGCAGTTCTTC
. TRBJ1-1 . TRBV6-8 CATYREGGEAFF TGTGCCACCTACAGGGAGGGAGGTGAAGCTTTCTTT
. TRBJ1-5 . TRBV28 CASRMGGGFSNQPQHF TGTGCCAGCCGTATGGGGGGGGGCTTTAGCAATCAGCCCCAGCATTTT